This record concerns one T cell receptor beta chain sequence. What it binds is unknown. TCRdb keeps only in-frame clones here, not all; method: immunoSEQ multiplex PCR. The repertoire has tens of thousands of clones, around 86% of them found once; the top ten carry more than 0.3%. The data belong to a study of OX40 agonist ivuxolimab in advanced cancers. Study-wide background: Age averaged around 60 years (range about 23 to 80), and roughly 80% were male. Checkpoint inhibitors had been given previously to 40% of patients.

Study findings and constraints: Circulating CD4+ and CD8+ T cells showed clonal expansion by week 6 at 0.1 to 3.0 mg/kg. Mean expanded clone counts were higher in CD8+ than CD4+ T cells.

The sample consisted of CD4+ or CD8+ T cells sorted from blood, taken in a trial of the OX40 agonist ivuxolimab. This receptor was identified in an adult with an advanced solid tumor such as melanoma, head and neck, liver or kidney cancer.

The CDR3 nucleotides read TGTGCCAGCAGGAAGGCCCTGAACAGAGGCTCCTACAATGAGCAGTTCTTC. Its protein is CASRKALNRGSYNEQFF. The gene calls are TRBV2 and TRBJ2-1; D not certain. The CDR3 loop spans 17 amino acids. Looked up from germline, CDR1 is SNHLY and CDR2 is FYNNEI. Trimming shortened V by 6 bases and J by 0 bases, and 18 bases separated the two germline ends.